This record looks at one TCR beta chain sequence and its context. The data were taken from a study of T cell responses to AZD1222 COVID-19 vaccine. The protocol was immunoSEQ multiplex PCR, while the TCRdb copy is restricted to in-frame clones and leaves out a portion. Of 140,000 or so clones in the sample, more than 85% were seen once. This CDR3 comprises 18 residues. V lost 1 base and J lost 0, with 17 bases in between. Germline V gene lookup returns CDR1 SGHRS and CDR2 YFSETQ. Here the sequenced sample was peripheral blood, taken after recovery from COVID-19. The source of this sequence is an adult who had recovered from COVID-19. This sequence joins TRBV5-1 and TRBJ2-1; possible D gene TRBD2, 5 bases. CDR3: CASSLNNWAGSSYNEQFF. DNA for the CDR3: TGCGCCAGCAGCTTGAATAACTGGGCGGGTAGCTCCTACAATGAGCAGTTCTTC.